Listed here are 19 T cell receptor beta chains from one sample, sequenced in a study of beta chain features in type 1 diabetes. Study results and caveats: TCRB CDR3s were moderately but significantly shorter in Type 1 diabetes patients in all four CD4+ subsets.

The antigens for these receptors are not known. What was sequenced were expressed TCRB transcripts, since all of the isolated RNA had been reverse transcribed. Method: immunoSEQ multiplex PCR; TCRdb's copy keeps in-frame clones and lacks some. The sample lists about 230,000 clones, 15% to 20% seen once, with about 0.085% in the top ten. Input material: naive CD4+ T cells from blood. Receptors were obtained from a man aged 25 to 45 with type 1 diabetes.

This clone was counted only a few times. This rearrangement joins TRBV2 to TRBJ1-4, with 7 bases that match TRBD1. V lost 6 bases and J lost 4; bases outside the gene matches: 8. The CDR3 runs to 15 residues. CDR1 and CDR2 from the germline V gene are SNHLY and FYNNEI. CDR3 bases: TGTGCCAGCAGCACTCTAACAGGGGATAATGAAAAACTGTTTTTT. Its translation is CASSTLTGDNEKLFF.

This chain joins TRBV7-9 and TRBJ2-1, with no clear D. This CDR3 contains 16 residues. Between the trimmed V and J ends, which lost 6 bases and 0 bases, there was a span of 15 bases. Looked up from germline, CDR1 is SEHNR and CDR2 is FQNEAQ (reference sequence). This CDR3 reads CASRLLRGSSYNEQFF. CDR3 nucleotide sequence: TGTGCCAGCAGGTTGCTTAGAGGTAGCTCCTACAATGAGCAGTTCTTC.

This clone came up a few times. The chain links TRBV29-1 to TRBJ2-1; TRBD2 aligns across 13 bases. V shed 6 bases and J 15 bases; nucleotides not matched to a gene: 11. Germline CDR1 is SQVTM and CDR2 is ANQGSEA. This CDR3 has 13 amino acids. Here the CDR3 reads CSVETSGRLIRFF. DNA of the CDR3: TGCAGCGTCGAGACTAGCGGGAGGTTAATCCGGTTCTTC.

CDR3 sequence: CSVEAQGDQPQHF. CDR3 DNA sequence: TGCAGCGTTGAAGCGCAGGGGGATCAGCCCCAGCATTTT. The chain couples TRBV29-1 to TRBJ1-5; 7 nucleotides agree with TRBD1. Germline loops: CDR1 SQVTM, CDR2 ANQGSEA. The CDR3 contains 13 residues. After removal of 1 base from V and 5 bases from J, the junction contained 2 bases not matched to a gene.

This clone was found a few times. This chain connects TRBV14 to TRBJ2-7; 14 bases fit TRBD2. The germline V gene encodes CDR1 SGHDN and CDR2 FVKESK. This CDR3 region has 15 residues. The V segment lost 3 bases and the J segment 6 bases; nucleotides outside the gene matches: 4. This CDR3 reads CASSHRLAGGREQYF. DNA for the CDR3: TGTGCCAGCAGCCATAGACTAGCGGGAGGGCGCGAGCAGTACTTC.

There are a few counts of this clone. V and J are TRBV12-5 and TRBJ2-3; maybe TRBD1 (6 bases). CDR1 is LGHNT, CDR2 FRNRAP, per germline. This CDR3 spans 16 amino acids. Between the trimmed V and J ends, which lost 0 bases and 3 bases, there was a span of 13 bases. DNA for the CDR3: TGTGCTAGTGGTTTGGTACTTGGGGGCCGGACAGATACGCAGTATTTT. It codes for CASGLVLGGRTDTQYF.

In this sample, this clone turned up a few times. The J gene is TRBJ2-5, the V gene TRBV7-9; D might be TRBD2 (5 bases). The CDR3 runs 12 residues. Germline-derived CDR1 and CDR2 are SEHNR and FQNEAQ (reference sequence). V was shortened by 5 bases and J by 7 bases, with 11 bases between the two germline ends. The chain's CDR3 is CASSRNEGTQYF. CDR3 nucleotides: TGTGCCAGCAGCCGGAACGAGGGGACCCAGTACTTC.

This clone was recorded a few times. The rearrangement uses TRBV7-2 and TRBJ2-7; possibly TRBD1 or TRBD2 for D (5 bases each). Germline V gene lookup returns CDR1 SGHTA and CDR2 FQGNSA. The CDR3 has 13 residues. Trimming shortened V by 5 bases and J by 2 bases, and 10 bases separated the two germline ends. The CDR3 DNA reads TGTGCCAGCAGCATACGGGGCGCCTACGAGCAGTACTTC. Amino acid sequence: CASSIRGAYEQYF.

This clone has only a few counts. The chain recombines TRBV19 with TRBJ1-5, with 10 bases identical to TRBD1. Germline V gene lookup returns CDR1 LNHDA and CDR2 SQIVND (reference sequence). The J segment lost 4 bases and the V segment lost 4 bases, leaving 4 bases of the junction unmatched. CDR3 length equals 15 residues. The CDR3 nucleotides read TGTGCCAGTAGTAGGATGGGACAGGGGAATCAGCCCCAGCATTTT. Its protein is CASSRMGQGNQPQHF.

The chain employs TRBV4-3 and TRBJ2-5; D not certain. Trimming took 3 bases from V and 5 from J, leaving 13 bases between them. This CDR3 comprises 14 residues. CDR1 and CDR2 from the germline V gene are LGHNA and YSLEER. The CDR3 loop reads CASSQSVTLETQYF. CDR3 sequence (DNA): TGCGCCAGCAGCCAGAGCGTAACCCTGGAGACCCAGTACTTC.

J is TRBJ2-6 and V is TRBV7-8; 8 nucleotides agree with TRBD1. The V gene end was trimmed by 1 base and the J gene end by 2 bases; junction bases not matched to a gene: 10. In germline, CDR1 is SGHVS, CDR2 FQNEAQ. The CDR3 is 19 amino acids. The CDR3: CASSLGLGQGGTGANVLTF. The DNA for the CDR3 is TGTGCCAGCAGCTTAGGCCTAGGACAGGGTGGAACTGGGGCCAACGTCCTGACTTTC.

The rearrangement joins TRBV30 to TRBJ2-5, with D unresolved. The germline V and J ends were trimmed by 2 bases and 4 bases, with 11 bases remaining between them. Germline V gene data show CDR1 as GTSNPN and CDR2 as SVGIG (reference sequence). The length of the CDR3 is 13 residues. The CDR3 reads CAWSIGSAETQYF. DNA for the CDR3: TGTGCCTGGAGTATAGGTTCGGCAGAGACCCAGTACTTC.

The rearrangement uses TRBV30 and TRBJ2-7; D might be TRBD1 (6 bases). CDR3 length equals 14 residues. CDR1 GTSNPN and CDR2 SVGIG come from the germline V gene (reference sequence). Trimming pared 5 bases from V and 1 base from J, leaving 15 bases between. In nucleotides, the CDR3 is TGTGCCTGGCAGGGGCAGACTATATCCTACGAGCAGTACTTC. Amino acids: CAWQGQTISYEQYF.

This clone was detected only a few times. This chain's CDR3 is CASSRRYDETSAYEQYF. The CDR3 coding sequence is TGCGCCAGCAGCCGCAGGTACGACGAGACTAGCGCGTACGAGCAGTACTTC. The chain has TRBV4-1 and TRBJ2-7; 8 positions match TRBD2. V was pared by 4 bases and J by 4 bases, with 15 bases of the junction left unmatched. The CDR3 is 17 amino acids. Germline values: CDR1 MGHRA, CDR2 YSYEKL.

This clone was seen a handful of times. The chain links TRBV7-9 to TRBJ1-5, with D perhaps TRBD1 (6 bases). Trimming removed 1 base at V and 9 bases at J, with 10 bases between. The germline V gene encodes CDR1 SEHNR and CDR2 FQNEAQ (reference sequence). The CDR3 contains 13 residues. CDR3 coding DNA: TGTGCCAGCAGCTTAGTCGGACAGACGCCCCAGCATTTT. Its protein product is CASSLVGQTPQHF.

The chain couples TRBV7-2 to TRBJ1-1, with 10 bases aligning to TRBD1. Germline V gene lookup returns CDR1 SGHTA and CDR2 FQGNSA. V shed 5 bases and J 4 bases; nucleotides not matched to a gene: 4. The CDR3 consists of 14 residues. Here the CDR3 reads CASSVDRGRTEAFF. The CDR3 DNA is TGTGCCAGCAGCGTAGACAGGGGGCGCACTGAAGCTTTCTTT. Combining the CDR3 with reference TRBV7-2 and TRBJ1-1 gives the whole variable domain GAGVSQSPSNKVTEKGKDVELRCDPISGHTALYWYRQSLGQGLEFLIYFQGNSAPDKSGLPSDRFSAERTGGSVSTLTIQRTQQEDSAVYLCASSVDRGRTEAFFGQGTRLTVV.

This clone was observed once. The CDR3 spells CASSQRYGGGPYEQYF. CDR3 sequence (DNA): TGTGCCAGCAGCCAAAGATATGGGGGAGGGCCCTACGAGCAGTACTTC. The chain links TRBV4-2 to TRBJ2-7, with TRBD2 identical over 7 bases. The V gene end was trimmed by 2 bases and the J gene end by 2 bases; junction bases not matched to a gene: 9. The germline V gene encodes CDR1 LGHNA and CDR2 YNFKEQ. The CDR3 is made up of 16 amino acids.

V usage is TRBV23-1 and J usage is TRBJ2-3, with 8 positions matching TRBD1. TRBV23-1 is an ORF, and what it does is uncertain. Trimming removed 0 bases from V and 0 bases from J; junction bases left unmatched: 20. The CDR3 has 22 amino acids. This chain's CDR3 is CASSQSGTGYSQTASSTDTQYF. The CDR3 nucleotides read TGCGCCAGCAGTCAATCTGGGACAGGTTATTCCCAAACCGCCTCTAGCACAGATACGCAGTATTTT.

There are a few counts of this clone. The chain is built from TRBV9 and TRBJ2-3; D assignment may be TRBD1 or TRBD2 (6 bases each). Trimming stripped 2 bases from V and 3 bases from J, with 13 bases between. Germline CDR1 reads SGDLS; CDR2 reads YYNGEE. This CDR3 contains 15 residues. CDR3 in amino acids: CASSVDPGATDTQYF. The CDR3 DNA reads TGTGCCAGCAGCGTCGATCCGGGGGCAACAGATACGCAGTATTTT. Full variable domain (missing parts from reference TRBV9 and TRBJ2-3): DSGVTQTPKHLITATGQRVTLRCSPRSGDLSVYWYQQSLDQGLQFLIQYYNGEERAKGNILERFSAQQFPDLHSELNLSSLELGDSALYFCASSVDPGATDTQYFGPGTRLTVL.